These 29 T cell receptor beta chains came from one sample sequenced in a study of Ad26.COV2.S vaccination and SARS-CoV-2 variants. Treatment in this sample: some 19 received Ad26.COV2.S at low or high dose, single or two shots; several received placebo; per-sample allocation not given. Sampling was done on day 63 after the first vaccine or placebo injection. The assay was immunoSEQ multiplex PCR, and TCRdb's table has in-frame clones only and misses some. Found here are hundreds of thousands of clones, 89% of them singletons; the top ten hold about 1.5%. The input for sequencing was peripheral blood, taken in a trial of Ad26.COV2.S vaccine versus placebo. The receptors originated from a person between 18 and 65 years old who received the Ad26.COV2.S COVID-19 vaccine or a placebo.

A few counts support this clone. The V gene is TRBV13, the J gene TRBJ2-7, with TRBD1 matching over 8 bases. The CDR3 spans 14 residues. CDR1 and CDR2 from the germline V gene are PRHDT and FYEKMQ (reference sequence). J gave up 5 bases and V 5 bases, and 8 bases lay outside the gene matches. For the CDR3, the DNA is TGTGCCAGCAGCGACGGACAGGGAAAGGACGAGCAGTACTTC. Its translation is CASSDGQGKDEQYF.

This clone came up a few times. V usage is TRBV5-1 and J usage is TRBJ2-3; D gene unclear. V was trimmed by 0 bases and J by 2 bases, leaving 7 bases between them. CDR3 size: 14 residues. CDR1 is SGHRS, CDR2 YFSETQ, per germline. CDR3 loop: CASSLGANTDTQYF. CDR3 DNA sequence: TGCGCCAGCAGCTTGGGTGCGAACACAGATACGCAGTATTTT.

The genes are TRBV12-2 and TRBJ2-7; the table's D call, TRBD2, has no DNA check behind it. TRBV12-2 is flagged as a pseudogene. The CDR3 has 17 residues. The CDR3 DNA reads TGTGCAAGTCGCTTAGGGACTAGCGGGAGTGGCACCTACGAGCAGTACTTC. Translating it yields CASRLGTSGSGTYEQYF.

This clone was detected only once. CDR3 sequence: CSVDRQPKETQYF. The CDR3 DNA follows: TGCAGCGTTGATAGACAGCCTAAAGAGACCCAGTACTTC. The chain uses TRBV29-1 and TRBJ2-5; D is perhaps TRBD1 (5 bases). V was trimmed by 3 bases and J by 3 bases, leaving 11 bases between them. CDR3 length: 13 residues. Germline V gives CDR1 SQVTM, CDR2 ANQGSEA.

The chain combines TRBV7-3 with TRBJ2-7; D ambiguous. The CDR3 runs to 13 residues. V lost 2 bases and J lost 6, with 11 bases in between. Germline values: CDR1 SGHTA, CDR2 FQGTGA. The CDR3 coding sequence is TGTGCCAGCAGCTTAGCACGTTCTGGCGAGCAGTACTTC. Amino acid sequence: CASSLARSGEQYF.

The rearrangement links TRBV4-2 to TRBJ1-4, with TRBD1 identical over 7 bases. This CDR3 spans 15 amino acids. CDR1 is LGHNA and CDR2 is YNFKEQ in the germline V gene. V shed 1 base and J 8 bases; nucleotides not matched to a gene: 7. CDR3 in DNA: TGTGCCAGCAGCCAAGTAAGGGGGCGTAGGGAAAAACTGTTTTTT. Its protein product is CASSQVRGRREKLFF.

This clone was detected only once. V is TRBV19 and J is TRBJ2-2; D assignment may be TRBD1 or TRBD2 (5 bases each). Trimming took off 5 bases at V and 4 bases at J, with 8 bases between the two ends. CDR1 LNHDA and CDR2 SQIVND come from the germline V gene (reference sequence). CDR3 length: 13 amino acids. CDR3 loop: CASSLGPTGELFF. CDR3 sequence (DNA): TGTGCCAGTAGTCTGGGACCCACCGGGGAGCTGTTTTTT.

The V and J genes are TRBV19 and TRBJ2-5; D possibly corresponds to TRBD1 (5 bases). Germline loops: CDR1 LNHDA, CDR2 SQIVND (reference sequence). Trimming took off 3 bases at V and 5 bases at J, with 16 bases between the two ends. This CDR3 contains 15 residues. The CDR3 loop reads CASSIRAGLGETQYF. In nucleotides, the CDR3 is TGTGCCAGTAGTATTCGGGCAGGGCTAGGGGAGACCCAGTACTTC.

The chain uses TRBV14 and TRBJ2-7, with TRBD1 as a possible D gene (5 bases). The length of the CDR3 is 16 residues. V was clipped by 6 bases and J by 5 bases, with 23 bases between them. Looked up from germline, CDR1 is SGHDN and CDR2 is FVKESK. The CDR3 DNA follows: TGTGCCAGCAGTCTAAGCTACTTCAGGGTCTCAGACGAGCAGTACTTC. Its protein is CASSLSYFRVSDEQYF. Together with reference TRBV14 and TRBJ2-7, the CDR3 gives the full variable domain: EAGVTQFPSHSVIEKGQTVTLRCDPISGHDNLYWYRRVMGKEIKFLLHFVKESKQDESGMPNNRFLAERTGGTYSTLKVQPAELEDSGVYFCASSLSYFRVSDEQYFGPGTRLTVT.

The V and J genes are TRBV5-1 and TRBJ2-7, with 7 positions matching TRBD1. V trimming: 4 bases; J trimming: 6 bases; junction bases outside the gene matches: 10. This CDR3 is 14 amino acids long. CDR1 and CDR2 (germline): SGHRS, YFSETQ. The CDR3 loop reads CASSTLQGSTEQYF. CDR3 in DNA: TGCGCCAGCAGCACCCTACAGGGGTCAACCGAGCAGTACTTC.

This sequence joins TRBV9 and TRBJ2-2; D gene unclear. CDR3 length equals 13 residues. The V gene lost 3 bases and the J gene lost 0 bases, with 3 bases spanning the gap. CDR1 is SGDLS and CDR2 is YYNGEE in the germline V gene. The CDR3 spells CASSATNTGELFF. CDR3 coding DNA: TGTGCCAGCAGCGCTACGAACACCGGGGAGCTGTTTTTT.

The chain employs TRBV29-1 and TRBJ1-2; 8 bases align to TRBD1. Germline-derived CDR1 and CDR2 are SQVTM and ANQGSEA. V was pared by 4 bases and J by 8 bases, with 15 bases of the junction left unmatched. This CDR3 spans 15 amino acids. CDR3 bases: TGCAGCGTTGTCCCGACTCTACAGGGGGAGGTCGGCTACACCTTC. Encoded protein: CSVVPTLQGEVGYTF.

V gene TRBV6-4 combines with J gene TRBJ1-5; D is unresolved. V lost 6 bases and J 4 bases, leaving 4 bases between the germline ends. Germline lookup yields CDR1 MRHNA and CDR2 SNTAGT. This CDR3 region has 11 residues. The CDR3 DNA sequence: TGTGCCAGCAGCGCGAATCAGCCCCAGCATTTT. This gives the protein CASSANQPQHF.

This clone appeared a few times. V gene TRBV2 combines with J gene TRBJ1-2; 7 bases map to TRBD1. The ends lost 7 bases at V and 4 bases at J; junction bases unmatched: 6. The germline V gene encodes CDR1 SNHLY and CDR2 FYNNEI. The CDR3 sequence is 13 residues long. CDR3 amino acids: CASMTGWGYGYTF. CDR3 coding DNA: TGTGCCAGCATGACAGGGTGGGGCTATGGCTACACCTTC. The full variable domain, in which reference TRBV2 and TRBJ1-2 provide the parts outside the CDR3, is EPEVTQTPSHQVTQMGQEVILRCVPISNHLYFYWYRQILGQKVEFLVSFYNNEISEKSEIFDDQFSVERPDGSNFTLKIRSTKLEDSAMYFCASMTGWGYGYTFGSGTRLTVV.

The chain recombines TRBV24-1 with TRBJ1-5; TRBD1 matches at 9 bases. Germline V CDR1 and CDR2: KGHDR, SFDVKD. The CDR3 has 15 amino acids. V lost 10 bases, J lost 6 bases, and 12 bases stayed unmatched. CDR3 loop: CATTDRGGVGQPQHF. CDR3 nucleotides: TGTGCCACTACGGACAGGGGCGGCGTCGGTCAGCCCCAGCATTTT.

The chain joins TRBV25-1 to TRBJ1-1; D perhaps matches TRBD1 (5 bases). CDR3 length equals 14 residues. The V gene's germline CDR1 is MGHDK and CDR2 SYGVNS. V shed 3 bases and J shed 11 bases, with 19 bases lying between them. The CDR3 is CASSDQGRGRTAFF. For the CDR3, the DNA is TGTGCCAGCAGTGACCAAGGTCGGGGGAGGACGGCTTTCTTT. Drawing the rest from reference TRBV25-1 and TRBJ1-1, the complete variable domain is EADIYQTPRYLVIGTGKKITLECSQTMGHDKMYWYQQDPGMELHLIHYSYGVNSTEKGDLSSESTVSRIRTEHFPLTLESARPSHTSQYLCASSDQGRGRTAFFGQGTRLTVV.

The chain employs TRBV6-6 and TRBJ2-5; 10 nucleotides match TRBD2. Germline lookup yields CDR1 MNHNY and CDR2 SVGAGI (reference sequence). V trimming: 2 bases; J trimming: 5 bases; junction bases outside the gene matches: 5. The CDR3 covers 15 residues. The CDR3 nucleotides read TGTGCCAGCAGTTACCTAGCGGGGGTGATGGAGACCCAGTACTTC. Translating it yields CASSYLAGVMETQYF.

The chain combines TRBV5-1 with TRBJ1-6; D perhaps matches TRBD1 (6 bases). Germline V gene lookup returns CDR1 SGHRS and CDR2 YFSETQ. Deletions cut 4 bases from V and 7 bases from J, with 15 bases between. The CDR3 has 15 residues. The CDR3: CASSGLGTQNSPLHF. CDR3 sequence (DNA): TGCGCCAGCAGCGGCCTCGGGACACAGAATTCACCCCTCCACTTT.

J is TRBJ2-2 and V is TRBV4-3; D not certain. The CDR3 loop spans 15 amino acids. From germline, CDR1 is LGHNA and CDR2 YSLEER. V shed 0 bases and J shed 7 bases, with 12 bases lying between them. CDR3 protein: CASSQEARPSGELFF. The CDR3 DNA reads as TGCGCCAGCAGCCAAGAGGCACGGCCGAGCGGGGAGCTGTTTTTT.

This clone was picked up one time. The chain joins TRBV25-1 to TRBJ2-5; 8 bases are a match to TRBD1. This CDR3 has 15 amino acids. With V trimmed by 6 bases and J by 5 bases, 11 bases remained unmatched. Germline V gives CDR1 MGHDK, CDR2 SYGVNS. CDR3 in amino acids: CASRGFRGRFETQYF. In DNA form, the CDR3 reads TGTGCCAGCAGAGGATTCAGGGGGCGATTCGAGACCCAGTACTTC.

Ten or more counts support this clone. The gene calls are TRBV19 and TRBJ1-5, with unresolved D. This CDR3 contains 13 residues. Per the germline V gene, CDR1 is LNHDA and CDR2 is SQIVND (reference sequence). V lost 5 bases and J lost 3, with 8 bases in between. The CDR3 DNA sequence: TGTGCCAGTAGTTGGCAGGACAATCAGCCCCAGCATTTT. This sequence encodes CASSWQDNQPQHF.

The DNA of the CDR3 is TGTGCCAGCAGTCCCTGGACAGACGGGGAGCTGTTTTTT. This gives the protein CASSPWTDGELFF. The rearrangement joins TRBV6-2 or TRBV6-3 to TRBJ2-2; D possibly corresponds to TRBD1 (6 bases). Looked up from germline, CDR1 is MNHEY and CDR2 is SVGEGT. The CDR3 runs to 13 residues. V lost 5 bases, J lost 7 bases, and 11 bases lay in between.

The genes are TRBV9 and TRBJ2-7; D gene uncertain. CDR1 and CDR2 from the germline V gene are SGDLS and YYNGEE. Trimming cost V 3 bases and J 1 base, with 17 bases left between them. The CDR3 extends over 16 amino acids. DNA of the CDR3: TGTGCCAGCAGCGCCTCTCCCCTGCTAGGTTCCTACGAGCAGTACTTC. It codes for CASSASPLLGSYEQYF.

CDR3 sequence (DNA): TGTGCCAGCAGCACCAGTGGGATATGGCCCTACGAGCAGTACTTC. Amino acid sequence: CASSTSGIWPYEQYF. The rearrangement uses TRBV11-2 and TRBJ2-7; D unclear. Trimming cost V 5 bases and J 2 bases, with 16 bases left between them. There are 15 residues in the CDR3. Germline V gene sequence: CDR1 SGHAT, CDR2 FQNNGV. Variable domain in full (rest from reference TRBV11-2 and TRBJ2-7): EAGVAQSPRYKIIEKRQSVAFWCNPISGHATLYWYQQILGQGPKLLIQFQNNGVVDDSQLPKDRFSAERLKGVDSTLKIQPAKLEDSAVYLCASSTSGIWPYEQYFGPGTRLTVT.

The chain links TRBV14 to TRBJ1-2, with a possible D match to TRBD1 (6 bases). Trimming cost V 2 bases and J 7 bases, with 17 bases left between them. Germline V gene lookup returns CDR1 SGHDN and CDR2 FVKESK. This CDR3 contains 15 residues. As DNA, the CDR3 is TGTGCCAGCAGCCAACTGGCAGGGGCGTTGGGTGGCTACACCTTC. Translated, it gives CASSQLAGALGGYTF. The whole variable domain, remainder taken from reference TRBV14 and TRBJ1-2, is EAGVTQFPSHSVIEKGQTVTLRCDPISGHDNLYWYRRVMGKEIKFLLHFVKESKQDESGMPNNRFLAERTGGTYSTLKVQPAELEDSGVYFCASSQLAGALGGYTFGSGTRLTVV.

This clone was recorded only once. The chain carries TRBV15 and TRBJ1-2; D remains ambiguous. Per germline, CDR1 LNHNV and CDR2 YYDKDF (reference sequence). This CDR3 contains 14 residues. The germline V and J ends were trimmed by 0 bases and 2 bases, with 7 bases remaining between them. The CDR3: CATSRDPGNYGYTF. DNA of the CDR3: TGTGCCACCAGCAGAGATCCGGGGAACTATGGCTACACCTTC.

This chain joins TRBV7-2 and TRBJ2-4, with D unresolved. Trimming removed 4 bases from V and 6 bases from J, with 22 bases in between. Germline CDR1 reads SGHTA; CDR2 reads FQGNSA. The CDR3 has 17 residues. In nucleotides, the CDR3 is TGTGCCAGCAGCTCGGTGGTACCACCCAACAATCCAAACATTCAGTACTTC. Amino acids: CASSSVVPPNNPNIQYF.

The rearrangement uses TRBV4-2 and TRBJ2-7; 8 bases agree with TRBD2. The CDR3 is made up of 16 amino acids. The germline V gene has CDR1 LGHNA and CDR2 YNFKEQ. The V gene end was trimmed by 4 bases and the J gene end by 0 bases; junction bases not matched to a gene: 8. The CDR3 reads CASSRTTGGSSYEQYF. The CDR3 nucleotides are TGTGCCAGCAGCCGCACCACGGGGGGGAGCTCCTACGAGCAGTACTTC.

V is TRBV7-2 and J is TRBJ2-5; perhaps TRBD2 as D (5 bases). V lost 4 bases to trimming and J lost 1 base, with 10 bases between them. CDR1 is SGHTA, CDR2 FQGNSA, per germline. This CDR3 spans 14 amino acids. CDR3: CASSSRSGQETQYF. The CDR3 DNA sequence: TGTGCCAGCAGCTCCCGGAGCGGCCAAGAGACCCAGTACTTC.